The entry that follows covers one T cell receptor (beta chain) sequence. The clone's antigen remains unknown. One base away there is no much larger clone; base qualities are not given. Measured from the cysteine to the phenylalanine, the CDR3 is 15 residues long. Only CDR3 DNA is held: 45 bases, read in frame from base 1. V loses 6 bases at its end and J loses 3 bases; junction bases beyond the gene matches: 6. The germline V gene yields SNHLY for CDR1 and FYNNEI for CDR2. The data are from a study of cytomegalovirus exposure and HLA in healthy donors (dated by TCRdb to about 2017). About the full investigation: An earlier analysis of several hundred of the donors reported about 260 Gb of sequence data and roughly 120 million unique TCR beta sequences obtained from about 180 million T cells. An early release covering roughly 640 HLA-typed donors comprised about 310 gigabases of sequencing data and 65 million to 100 million unique TCR sequences. Among the roughly 370 genotyped donors, approximately 77% belonged to the genetic ancestry cluster associated with self-reported Caucasian donors. The study aimed to test whether cataloging public T cell receptors could reveal signatures of past pathogen exposure. The study profiled the T cell repertoires of fewer than 850 subjects by immunosequencing and related them to cytomegalovirus serostatus. A separate validation cohort of approximately 130 different subjects was used in addition to the roughly 700-subject first cohort. To predict cytomegalovirus infection status, the study brought together high-throughput TCR immunosequencing, statistical association of individual TCRs with disease status, and machine learning. In a later analysis, previously published TCR beta repertoires from about 670 donors were re-analyzed and high-resolution HLA genotyping was added so that TCR occurrence patterns could be studied. Rather than drawing on any new phenotypic data, the later analysis identified candidate immune exposures from TCR beta sequences and the way those sequences occurred across donors. An earlier analysis of roughly 580 of the donors used high-throughput TCR beta sequencing to judge whether each TCR beta V gene segment behaved as functional or pseudogenic. Donor age, sex, ethnicity and CMV serostatus were collected together with the repertoire data. A later genetic analysis took genome-wide SNP genotypes for about 60% of the roughly 670 donors and used that subset as a discovery cohort. Every discovery cohort repertoire had been produced on one sequencing platform. Class I and class II HLA loci were covered by the typing at four-digit resolution. The number of donors typed differed by locus, with roughly 629-640 for A, B, C, DRB1 and DQB1, over 500 for DQA1, approximately 570 for DPA1, and 400 to 490 for DPB1. Because of strong linkage in the cohort, roughly five DR-DQ haplotypes were treated as single units for association and clustering. Across approximately 400 genotyped donors of the cohort, an average of roughly 250,000 unique TCR beta nucleotide sequences per donor were sequenced, and around 20% of those sequences were non-productive. Results the study describes overall, beyond this receptor: In a later analysis, HLA-associated TCR beta chains were found to be more clonally expanded and to have lower generation probabilities than equally common non-associated chains. Most TCR sequences were observed very rarely across donors, whereas some public TCRs were present in many individuals. Because counts were too low, roughly 16 rarely observed V segments, including chromosome 9 orphons, were excluded from the earlier analysis of about 500 of the donors. A cluster of highly shared sequence variants was judged likely to represent a technical artifact of the sequencing pipeline. The classifier was reported to diagnose cytomegalovirus status with high specificity and sensitivity in both the original cohort and the validation cohort. Specific HLA alleles were associated with 16,951 TCR beta sequences at a false discovery rate of 0.05 in a later analysis. Broadly in line with IMGT annotations, most TCR beta V segments showed up in productive rearrangements about 87% or about 30% of the time in an earlier analysis of 450 to 600 of the donors. Correlated functional status among segregating V segments might be attributable to linkage disequilibrium, but an unknown experimental factor could not be ruled out. A later analysis found that most CMV-associated TCR beta chains appeared HLA-restricted, with HLA associations seemingly driven largely by CMV exposure. The study gave a list of more than 150 TCR beta chains associated with cytomegalovirus. The authors suggested that the approach could potentially be extended to other disease states and immunological phenotypes. Strong co-occurrence of HLA alleles, especially DR and DQ, made assigning TCR associations to individual alleles difficult. According to a later genetic analysis, donors in an Asian-associated ancestry cluster had fewer N-insertions in productive TCRs than the approximately 630-donor mean. The 87-base-pair reads could not distinguish some IMGT-functional V segments, including TRBV6-2 and TRBV6-3, so those segments were excluded. A further reported finding was that TCR beta sequences accurately predicted the HLA-A and HLA-B alleles for most subjects in the first cohort. Several of the top co-occurrence clusters appeared to be linked to parvovirus B19, influenza, CMV and Epstein-Barr virus, according to a later analysis. CMV serostatus was the only immune exposure information available for the cohort. Roughly uniform sequencing depth across donors was assumed in presence/absence analyses, although this assumption may not hold. Only TCR beta chains were sequenced in this cohort, and the absence of alpha or paired-chain data limited detectable features. In vitro tests confirmed that a few of the cytomegalovirus-associated TCR beta chains recognize cytomegalovirus antigens. Because some donors lacked HLA typing at each locus, the association tests relied only on the typed subset. In a later analysis, the rate of TCR association differed among HLA loci, with DRB1 alleles having the most associated TCRs and HLA-C alleles having the fewest. A later genetic analysis associated a missense DCLRE1C variant with V-gene and J-gene trimming of TCR beta chains, and an independent cohort replicated the association.

The library came from the immunoSEQ multiplex PCR assay. A mixture of 60 forward primers for TCR Vbeta segments and 13 reverse primers for TCR Jbeta segments was used in the multiplex PCR. A multiplex PCR assay on genomic DNA amplified the CDR3 region of rearranged TCR beta genes. The Illumina HiSeq System was used to sequence the amplified TCR beta libraries as 87-base-pair reads. The paper's data handling went like this. In a later analysis, tens of millions of unique TCR beta chains were counted across the approximately 670 repertoires, and roughly 11 million of these chains were shared by at least two donors. Raw reads were error-corrected and collapsed into unique sequences with a nearest-neighbor algorithm that merged closely related sequences to remove PCR and sequencing errors. CDR3 sequences were aligned to IMGT reference sequences to assign V, D and J gene segments. For a sequence to be retained, a match of at least six nucleotides was required to both a V gene segment and a J gene segment. Rearrangements were classified as productive when the CDR3 lacked stop codons and remained in frame with V and J, and all other rearrangements were classified as non-productive. Following IMGT convention, CDR3 was defined as the stretch from the second conserved V-encoded cysteine to the conserved J-encoded phenylalanine. Sequences without an unambiguous match to a single V gene segment were excluded from the earlier analysis of almost 600 of the donors. In an earlier analysis of some 590 of the donors, V segments were called functional above 56.7% productive rearrangements and were called segregating when the between-donor standard deviation exceeded 5%. A statistical classification framework was developed to diagnose cytomegalovirus status using the catalog of TCR beta chain sequences. In a later analysis, TCR nucleotide sequences were compared against IMGT/GENE-DB human TR gene sequences so that V and J genes could be assigned. The TCRdist pipeline was used in a later analysis to assign CDR3 sequences and most-parsimonious VDJ recombination scenarios. In a later analysis, every TCR beta chain was defined by the combination of its CDR3 amino acid sequence and its V-gene family, and reads without a unique V-gene family were dropped. As a way to deal with suspected cross-contamination and a sequencing artifact, a later analysis dropped more than 500 nucleotide sequences that were highly shared and had low generation probability. A later analysis calculated a clonal expansion index for each public chain from normalized within-repertoire ranks of inferred template counts. In a later analysis, generation probabilities were computed with a VDJ recombination model fitted to out-of-frame rearrangements, and the resulting probabilities were checked against IGoR. In a later analysis, hypergeometric tests were used to score TCR-TCR, TCR-HLA and TCR-CMV co-occurrence, with a repertoire-size bias correction applied to TCR pairs. A later analysis estimated false discovery rates by permuting HLA or CMV assignments 20 times. In a later analysis, co-occurring TCRs were grouped with DBSCAN, and TCRdist sequence similarity was added when clustering was performed within HLA-allele-positive subsets. For co-occurrence clustering, repertoires with fewer than 30,000 or more than 120,000 public chains were excluded, along with four or five repertoires with anomalous nucleotide sharing. What TCRdb holds here is the immuneACCESS table cut down to in-frame rearrangements. Part of the clones is not present; checked against another copy, under half of the missing clones reflect an unresolved V gene, and the others are unexplained. The V and J calls and the clone size are those of that table, but D and trimming were determined from the DNA. This sample lists approximately 150,000 clones; 75% to 90% were detected once. The top ten constitute about 7% of the sample.

The cohort consisted of 600 to 750 healthy bone marrow donors. All cohort members were sampled while nominally healthy, although unrecorded immune exposures were likely present. The donor tested CMV seropositive and was one of the 289 seropositive cohort members. A peripheral blood sample was collected from each donor, and TCR beta sequencing was performed on peripheral blood mononuclear cells. The Qiagen DNeasy Blood Extraction Kit was used to extract genomic DNA from the blood cell samples. Sequencing was performed on PBMCs. The TCR originated in a young man in good health and CMV-seropositive. The chain links TRBV2 with TRBJ2-2; TRBD1 lines up with 8 middle nucleotides. The CDR3 protein: CASRARTGYTGELFF. The sequenced DNA: TGTGCCAGCAGAGCCCGGACAGGGTACACCGGGGAGCTGTTTTTT.